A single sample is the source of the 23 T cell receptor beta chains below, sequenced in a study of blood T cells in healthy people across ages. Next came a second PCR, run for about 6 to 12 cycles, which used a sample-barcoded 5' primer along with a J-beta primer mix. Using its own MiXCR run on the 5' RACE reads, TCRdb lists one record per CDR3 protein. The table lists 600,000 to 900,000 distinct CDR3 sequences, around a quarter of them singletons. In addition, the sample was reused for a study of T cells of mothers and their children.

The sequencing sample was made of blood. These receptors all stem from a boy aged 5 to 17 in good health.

CDR3 residues: CSTIPEPNGYTF. The CDR3 bases are TGCAGCACGATACCCGAGCCGAATGGCTACACCTTC. The rearrangement links TRBV29-1 to TRBJ1-2; D is uncertain. V dropped 8 bases and J dropped 6 bases, with 16 bases sitting between them. Germline V gene lookup returns CDR1 SQVTM and CDR2 ANQGSEA. The CDR3 loop spans 12 amino acids.

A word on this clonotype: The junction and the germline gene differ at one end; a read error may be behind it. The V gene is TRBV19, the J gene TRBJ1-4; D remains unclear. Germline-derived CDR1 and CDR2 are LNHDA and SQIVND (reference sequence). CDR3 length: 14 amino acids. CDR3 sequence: CASSKTATNVKLFF. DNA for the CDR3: TGTGCCAGTAGTAAGACTGCAACTAATGTAAAACTGTTTTTT.

In DNA, the CDR3 is TGTGCCACCAGCGTTCCCAGCGGGGGGGACATTCAGTACTTC. Translated: CATSVPSGGDIQYF. This chain joins TRBV15 and TRBJ2-4; 10 bases are shared with TRBD2. The CDR3 totals 14 residues. Germline V gives CDR1 LNHNV, CDR2 YYDKDF (reference sequence). V was pared by 5 bases and J by 8 bases, with 6 bases of the junction left unmatched.

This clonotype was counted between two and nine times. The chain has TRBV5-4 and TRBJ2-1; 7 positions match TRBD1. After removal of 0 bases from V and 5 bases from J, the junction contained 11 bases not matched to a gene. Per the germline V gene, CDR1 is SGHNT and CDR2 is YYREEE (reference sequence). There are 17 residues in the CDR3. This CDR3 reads CASSLEGNRDRDNEQFF. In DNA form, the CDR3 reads TGTGCCAGCAGCTTGGAGGGGAATCGAGACAGGGACAATGAGCAGTTCTTC.

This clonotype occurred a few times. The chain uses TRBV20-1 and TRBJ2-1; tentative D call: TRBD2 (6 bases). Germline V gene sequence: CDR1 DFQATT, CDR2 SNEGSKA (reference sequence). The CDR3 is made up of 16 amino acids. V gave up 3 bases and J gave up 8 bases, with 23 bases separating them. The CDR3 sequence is CSASAQAGWALDEQFF. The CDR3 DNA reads TGCAGTGCTAGTGCCCAGGCGGGATGGGCCCTCGATGAGCAGTTCTTC.

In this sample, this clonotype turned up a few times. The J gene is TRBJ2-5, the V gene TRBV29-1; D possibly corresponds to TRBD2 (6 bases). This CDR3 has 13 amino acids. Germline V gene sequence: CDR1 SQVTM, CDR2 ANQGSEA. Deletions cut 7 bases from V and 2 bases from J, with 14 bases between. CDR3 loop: CSGRVGLQETQYF. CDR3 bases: TGCAGCGGGAGGGTGGGATTACAAGAGACCCAGTACTTC.

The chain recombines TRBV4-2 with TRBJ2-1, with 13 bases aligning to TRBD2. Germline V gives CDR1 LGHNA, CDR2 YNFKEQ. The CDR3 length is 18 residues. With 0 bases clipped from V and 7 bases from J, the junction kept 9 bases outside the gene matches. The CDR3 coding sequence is TGTGCCAGCAGCCAAGATCCCGGGACTAGCGGGGTGAGGAATGAGCAGTTCTTC. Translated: CASSQDPGTSGVRNEQFF.

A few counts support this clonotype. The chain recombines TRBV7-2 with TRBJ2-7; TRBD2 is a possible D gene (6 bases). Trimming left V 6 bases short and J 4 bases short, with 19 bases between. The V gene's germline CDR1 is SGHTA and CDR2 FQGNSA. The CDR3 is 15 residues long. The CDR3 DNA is TGTGCCAGCAGAGGGTTTCCCGGGGGATCGTACGAGCAGTACTTC. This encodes CASRGFPGGSYEQYF.

The CDR3 reads CASSPSSAETQYF. DNA for the CDR3: TGTGCCAGCAGTCCTTCTAGCGCGGAGACCCAGTACTTC. The rearrangement joins TRBV27 to TRBJ2-5, with D possibly matching TRBD2 (6 bases). The CDR3 loop spans 13 amino acids. V lost 5 bases and J 5 bases, leaving 12 bases between the germline ends. Per germline, CDR1 MNHEY and CDR2 SMNVEV (reference sequence).

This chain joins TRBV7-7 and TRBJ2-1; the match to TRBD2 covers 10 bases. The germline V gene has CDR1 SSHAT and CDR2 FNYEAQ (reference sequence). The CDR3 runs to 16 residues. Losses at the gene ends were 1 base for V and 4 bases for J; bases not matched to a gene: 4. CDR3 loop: CASSLGGLADYNEQFF. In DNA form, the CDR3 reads TGTGCCAGCAGCTTAGGCGGACTAGCGGATTACAATGAGCAGTTCTTC.

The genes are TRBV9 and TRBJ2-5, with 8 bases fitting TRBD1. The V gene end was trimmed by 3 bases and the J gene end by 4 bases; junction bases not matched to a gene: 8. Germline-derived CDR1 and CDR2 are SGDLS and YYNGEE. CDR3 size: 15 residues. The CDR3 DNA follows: TGTGCCAGCAGCGGAGGACGACAGGGGCCAGAGACCCAGTACTTC. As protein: CASSGGRQGPETQYF.

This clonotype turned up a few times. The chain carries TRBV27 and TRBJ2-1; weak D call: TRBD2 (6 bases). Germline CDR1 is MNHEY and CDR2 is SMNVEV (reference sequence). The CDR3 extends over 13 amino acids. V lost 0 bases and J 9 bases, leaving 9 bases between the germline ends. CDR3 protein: CASSLSKEGEQFF. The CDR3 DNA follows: TGTGCCAGCAGTTTATCGAAGGAGGGTGAGCAGTTCTTC.

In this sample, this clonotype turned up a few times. The CDR3 bases are TGCGCCAGCAGCCGCCATGAAGGGGATGATAATGAAAAACTGTTTTTT. This gives the protein CASSRHEGDDNEKLFF. This chain joins TRBV4-1 and TRBJ1-4, with a weak D call TRBD1 (5 bases). The CDR3 has 16 residues. Trimming took 4 bases from V and 4 from J, leaving 16 bases between them. Germline-derived CDR1 and CDR2 are MGHRA and YSYEKL.

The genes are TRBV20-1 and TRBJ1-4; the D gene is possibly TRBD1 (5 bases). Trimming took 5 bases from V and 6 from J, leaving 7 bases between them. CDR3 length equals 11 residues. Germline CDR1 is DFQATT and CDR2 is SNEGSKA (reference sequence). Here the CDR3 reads CSAAGHEKLFF. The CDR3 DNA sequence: TGCAGTGCTGCGGGACATGAAAAACTGTTTTTT.

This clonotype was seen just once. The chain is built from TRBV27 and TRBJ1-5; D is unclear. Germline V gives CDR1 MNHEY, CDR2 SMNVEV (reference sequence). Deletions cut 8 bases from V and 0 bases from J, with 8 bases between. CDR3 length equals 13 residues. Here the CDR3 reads CASGFYSNQPQHF. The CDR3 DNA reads TGTGCCAGCGGGTTTTATAGCAATCAGCCCCAGCATTTT.

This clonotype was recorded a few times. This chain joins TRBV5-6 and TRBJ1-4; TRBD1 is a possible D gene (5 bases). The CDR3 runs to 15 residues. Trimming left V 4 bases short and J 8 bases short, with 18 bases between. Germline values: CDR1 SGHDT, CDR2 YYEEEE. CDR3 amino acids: CASSDLGTSQEKLFF. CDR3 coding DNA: TGTGCCAGCAGCGATTTGGGGACTTCGCAAGAAAAACTGTTTTTT.

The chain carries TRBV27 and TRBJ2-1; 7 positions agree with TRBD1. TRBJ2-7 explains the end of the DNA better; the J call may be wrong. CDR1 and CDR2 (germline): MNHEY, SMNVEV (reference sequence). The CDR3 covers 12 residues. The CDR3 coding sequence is TGTGCGGAGGCCAGGGGGAGTTACGAGCAGTACTTC. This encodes CAEARGSYEQYF.

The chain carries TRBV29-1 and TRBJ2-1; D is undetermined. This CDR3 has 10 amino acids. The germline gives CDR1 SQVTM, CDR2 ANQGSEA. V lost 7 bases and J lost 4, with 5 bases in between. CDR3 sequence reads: CSGAYNEQFF. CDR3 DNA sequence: TGCAGCGGGGCTTACAATGAGCAGTTCTTC.

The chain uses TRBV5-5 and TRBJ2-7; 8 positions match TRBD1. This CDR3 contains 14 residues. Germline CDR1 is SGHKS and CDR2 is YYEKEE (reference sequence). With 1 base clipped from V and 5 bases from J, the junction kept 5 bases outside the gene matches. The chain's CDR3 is CASSLIETGDEQYF. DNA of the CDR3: TGTGCCAGCAGCTTGATCGAGACAGGGGACGAGCAGTACTTC.

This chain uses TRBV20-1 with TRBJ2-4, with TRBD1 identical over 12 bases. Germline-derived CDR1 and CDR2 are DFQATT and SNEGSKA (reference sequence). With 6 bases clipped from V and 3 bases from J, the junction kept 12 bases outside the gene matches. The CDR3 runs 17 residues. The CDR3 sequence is CSAARDRGRLVKNIQYF. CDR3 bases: TGCAGTGCCGCCCGGGACAGGGGGCGCTTAGTCAAAAACATTCAGTACTTC.

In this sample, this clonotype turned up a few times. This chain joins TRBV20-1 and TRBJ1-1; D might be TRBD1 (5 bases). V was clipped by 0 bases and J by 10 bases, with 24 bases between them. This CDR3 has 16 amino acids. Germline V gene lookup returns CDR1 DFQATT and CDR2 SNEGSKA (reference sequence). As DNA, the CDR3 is TGCAGTGCTAGAGACCCTACCCCAGACAGACTGGGTACAGCTTTCTTT. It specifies CSARDPTPDRLGTAFF.

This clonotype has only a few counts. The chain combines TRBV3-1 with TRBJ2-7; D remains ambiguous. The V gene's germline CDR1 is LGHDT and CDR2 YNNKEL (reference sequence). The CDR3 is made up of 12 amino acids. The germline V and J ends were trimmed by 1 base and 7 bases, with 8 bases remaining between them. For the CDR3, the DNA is TGTGCCAGCAGCCAAGTGAGCAGAGAGCAGTACTTC. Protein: CASSQVSREQYF.

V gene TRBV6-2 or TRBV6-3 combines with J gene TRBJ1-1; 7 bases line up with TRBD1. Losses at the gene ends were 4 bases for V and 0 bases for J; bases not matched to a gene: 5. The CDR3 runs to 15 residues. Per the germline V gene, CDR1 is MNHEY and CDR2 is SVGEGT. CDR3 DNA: TGTGCCAGCAGTTCCCCAGGGGGGGTGAACACTGAAGCTTTCTTT. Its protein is CASSSPGGVNTEAFF.